Following are 26 T cell receptor beta chains from one sample sequenced in a study of prognosis after radiotherapy for stage I lung cancer. Genomic DNA yielded TCR beta CDR3, amplified by two-round multiplex PCR. The first PCR round targeted every TRBV and TRBJ gene with specific primers. TCRdb used MiXCR to reprocess the multiplex PCR reads, holding one entry per CDR3 protein. The sample includes around 20,000 distinct CDR3 sequences, 35% to 50% of them seen just once. Sequencing used PBMCs, obtained before or after stereotactic body radiation therapy (not recorded which). All receptors come from a donor over 45 with non-small cell lung cancer.

This clonotype was counted many times. The V gene is TRBV11-3, the J gene TRBJ2-7; 7 bases fit TRBD2. Per the germline V gene, CDR1 is SGHNT and CDR2 is YENEEA. CDR3 size: 14 residues. V was pared by 6 bases and J by 3 bases, with 8 bases of the junction left unmatched. This CDR3 reads CASSLGAGNYEQYF. The DNA of the CDR3 is TGTGCCAGCAGTCTGGGAGCGGGGAACTACGAGCAGTACTTC.

This clonotype was seen at least ten times. Mismatch with germline at one junction end may stem from a read error. The chain recombines TRBV6-1 with TRBJ2-4; 9 bases align to TRBD2. In germline, CDR1 is MNHNS, CDR2 SASEGT. The CDR3 consists of 14 residues. DNA for the CDR3: TGTGCCAGTAGTGGTAGCGGGAGCAAAAACATTCAGTACTTC. Translation gives CASSGSGSKNIQYF.

The table lists this clonotype with many counts. The V gene is TRBV18, the J gene TRBJ2-7; D is possibly TRBD1 (5 bases). The V end was cut by 5 bases, the J end by 3 bases, with 20 bases between. The CDR3 contains 16 residues. In germline, CDR1 is KGHSH, CDR2 LQKENI. CDR3 in amino acids: CASSIVVGQGSYEQYF. The CDR3 bases are TGTGCCAGCTCAATCGTGGTTGGGCAGGGAAGCTACGAGCAGTACTTC.

This clonotype was detected many times. The chain links TRBV19 to TRBJ1-6, with D possibly matching TRBD1 (5 bases). Germline-derived CDR1 and CDR2 are LNHDA and SQIVND (reference sequence). The CDR3 has 13 residues. V was cut by 10 bases and J by 10 bases, with 17 bases left in between. The CDR3, as DNA: TGTGCCACCCAAGAAGGGACCTTCTCACCCCTCCACTTT. Protein sequence: CATQEGTFSPLHF.

About this clonotype: One base away lies a much larger clone, so this may be a sequencing read error. This rearrangement joins TRBV29-1 to TRBJ1-3; D unresolved. V dropped 4 bases and J dropped 0 bases, with 7 bases sitting between them. CDR1 and CDR2 (germline): SQVTM, ANQGSEA. The CDR3 is made up of 13 amino acids. Here the CDR3 DNA reads TGCAGCGTTGTACGGAACTCTGGAAACACCATATATTTT. Translating gives CSVVRNSGNTIYF.

This clonotype was observed a handful of times. CDR3 coding DNA: TGCGCCAGAAGTCCTCGGACGGGCGCGAACACCGGGGAGCTGTTTTTT. It encodes CARSPRTGANTGELFF. The rearrangement links TRBV5-1 to TRBJ2-2; no reliable D call. Looked up from germline, CDR1 is SGHRS and CDR2 is YFSETQ. V was pared by 8 bases and J by 0 bases, with 17 bases between. This CDR3 spans 16 amino acids.

To note about this clonotype: One end of the junction is discordant with germline, which a read error may explain. The chain joins TRBV12-3 or TRBV12-4 to TRBJ2-2; 9 positions match TRBD2. The CDR3 covers 15 residues. The CDR3 loop is CASSLSGRPTSELFF. The CDR3 region has the DNA TGTGCCAGCAGTCTAAGCGGGAGGCCAACCAGTGAGCTTTTTTTT.

This clonotype was recorded at least ten times. The germline gene is not matched at one end of the junction; a read error may be the cause. V is TRBV28 and J is TRBJ1-4; D is uncertain. This CDR3 spans 14 amino acids. Germline loops: CDR1 MDHEN, CDR2 SYDVKM. CDR3 residues: CASSPRTGNEELFF. CDR3 nucleotide sequence: TGTGCCAGCAGTCCCCGGACGGGAAATGAAGAACTGTTTTTT.

This clonotype was recorded many times. The rearrangement joins TRBV28 to TRBJ2-1, with no clear D. Trimming cost V 3 bases and J 0 bases, with 6 bases left between them. This CDR3 spans 14 amino acids. Germline V gives CDR1 MDHEN, CDR2 SYDVKM. CDR3 DNA sequence: TGTGCCAGCAGTTTCGATAGCTCCTACAATGAGCAGTTCTTC. Amino acids: CASSFDSSYNEQFF.

The table lists this clonotype with a count of one. At one end the junction does not follow the germline gene, possibly because of a read error. The genes are TRBV6-2 or TRBV6-3 and TRBJ2-3; D perhaps matches TRBD2 (6 bases). The CDR3 consists of 14 residues. The germline V gene has CDR1 MNHEY and CDR2 SVGEGT. As DNA, the CDR3 is TGTGCCAGCCTACTAGCAGGAGGCACATATACGCAGTATTTT. It translates to CASLLAGGTYTQYF.

This clonotype was counted at least ten times. J is TRBJ1-2 and V is TRBV19; D uncertain. The CDR3 contains 14 residues. Germline V gene lookup returns CDR1 LNHDA and CDR2 SQIVND (reference sequence). Trimming took 3 bases from V and 2 from J, leaving 10 bases between them. The CDR3 DNA follows: TGTGCCAGTAGTATCGGGTCTGCGAACTATGGCTACACCTTC. Protein sequence: CASSIGSANYGYTF.

This clonotype was counted ten times or more. This sequence joins TRBV20-1 and TRBJ1-1, with 8 bases that match TRBD1. V dropped 0 bases and J dropped 6; count of bases not matched to a gene: 9. The CDR3 is made up of 15 amino acids. Germline CDR1 and CDR2: DFQATT and SNEGSKA (reference sequence). CDR3 bases: TGCAGTGCTAGAGATAGCCCAGGGGGCTGGTCTGAAGCTTTCTTT. This encodes CSARDSPGGWSEAFF.

V is TRBV11-2 and J is TRBJ1-1; the D is unclear. CDR1 and CDR2 from the germline V gene are SGHAT and FQNNGV. With 0 bases removed from V and 10 bases from J, the gap between germline ends came to 15 bases. This CDR3 has 14 amino acids. Here the CDR3 reads CASSLESARYRAFF. The CDR3 region has the DNA TGTGCCAGCAGCTTAGAAAGCGCCCGGTACCGAGCTTTCTTT.

By share, this clonotype ranks as medium-sized (0.01 to 0.1%). The chain uses TRBV7-9 and TRBJ2-1; TRBD2 agrees at 8 bases. This CDR3 contains 14 residues. Germline V lookup: CDR1 SEHNR, CDR2 FQNEAQ (reference sequence). The V gene end was trimmed by 8 bases and the J gene end by 1 base; junction bases not matched to a gene: 4. The CDR3 DNA reads TGTGCCAGCGCCGTAGCGGGATCCTACAATGAGCAGTTCTTC. It encodes CASAVAGSYNEQFF. The full variable domain, in which reference TRBV7-9 and TRBJ2-1 provide the parts outside the CDR3, is DTGVSQNPRHKITKRGQNVTFRCDPISEHNRLYWYRQTLGQGPEFLTYFQNEAQLEKSRLLSDRFSAERPKGSFSTLEIQRTEQGDSAMYLCASAVAGSYNEQFFGPGTRLTVL.

This clonotype was detected many times. The V call is TRBV6-1, the J call TRBJ2-7; unclear D gene. V shed 5 bases and J shed 2 bases, with 16 bases lying between them. Germline V gene sequence: CDR1 MNHNS, CDR2 SASEGT. The CDR3 is made up of 15 amino acids. This CDR3 reads CASSMTTTRPYEQYF. The CDR3 region has the DNA TGTGCCAGCAGTATGACCACCACGCGCCCCTACGAGCAGTACTTC.

This sequence joins TRBV27 and TRBJ2-1; D is perhaps TRBD1 or TRBD2 (5 bases each). Germline V gene data show CDR1 as MNHEY and CDR2 as SMNVEV (reference sequence). The CDR3 is made up of 13 amino acids. V dropped 6 bases and J dropped 8 bases, with 14 bases sitting between them. Here the CDR3 reads CASSLEGRDEQFF. The CDR3 DNA reads TGTGCCAGCAGCTTAGAGGGGCGGGATGAGCAGTTCTTC.

The V call is TRBV6-1, the J call TRBJ2-6, with unresolved D. Trimming cost V 2 bases and J 0 bases, with 8 bases left between them. The CDR3 sequence is 16 residues long. Germline loops: CDR1 MNHNS, CDR2 SASEGT. This CDR3 reads CASSESVSSGANVLTF. In DNA form, the CDR3 reads TGTGCCAGCAGTGAATCAGTGAGCTCTGGGGCCAACGTCCTGACTTTC.

As regards this clonotype: A much bigger clone sits one base away, suggesting this may be a read error. This chain joins TRBV5-6 and TRBJ2-3; the D gene is possibly TRBD2 (5 bases). The CDR3 is made up of 13 amino acids. Germline V gene lookup returns CDR1 SGHDT and CDR2 YYEEEE. The chain's CDR3 is CSSSLDLPDTQYF. The CDR3 DNA reads TGTTCCAGCAGCTTGGACTTACCAGATACGCAGTATTTT.

Many counts were recorded for this clonotype. V usage is TRBV7-9 and J usage is TRBJ2-5, with D possibly TRBD2 on 7 matching bases. CDR3 length equals 18 residues. Germline V gives CDR1 SEHNR, CDR2 FQNEAQ (reference sequence). V shed 1 base and J shed 5 bases, with 23 bases lying between them. The DNA for the CDR3 is TGTGCCAGCAGCTTAGTTAGGGGGGGCGCGTTTCCAGCTGAGACCCAGTACTTC. Its protein product is CASSLVRGGAFPAETQYF.

This sequence joins TRBV12-3 or TRBV12-4 and TRBJ2-1, with D perhaps matching TRBD2 (5 bases). V was pared by 1 base and J by 12 bases, with 19 bases between. The CDR3 totals 15 residues. CDR3 coding DNA: TGTGCCAGCAGTTTAGGTTTTGACTCTCTGAGCGGGCAGTTCTTC. This gives the protein CASSLGFDSLSGQFF.

Regarding this clonotype: A read error is possible here, since a much larger clone lies one base away. For the CDR3, the DNA is TGTGCCAGCATTCCAGGGACTAGCGTGTACACCAGGTCCTACAATGAGCAGTTCTTC. Protein sequence: CASIPGTSVYTRSYNEQFF. The chain combines TRBV6-2 or TRBV6-3 with TRBJ2-1; 10 bases fit TRBD2. The length of the CDR3 is 19 residues. Germline CDR1 reads MNHEY; CDR2 reads SVGEGT. V dropped 7 bases and J dropped 1; count of bases not matched to a gene: 16.

This clonotype was counted many times. This chain links TRBV19 with TRBJ2-3; 7 nucleotides match TRBD1. The V gene's germline CDR1 is LNHDA and CDR2 SQIVND (reference sequence). CDR3 size: 16 residues. The V gene end was trimmed by 5 bases and the J gene end by 1 base; junction bases not matched to a gene: 9. CDR3 bases: TGTGCCAGTAGTTCCCGCCGGGACAGCCGCACAGATACGCAGTATTTT. This gives the protein CASSSRRDSRTDTQYF. The complete variable domain, with remaining parts taken from reference TRBV19 and TRBJ2-3, reads DGGITQSPKYLFRKEGQNVTLSCEQNLNHDAMYWYRQDPGQGLRLIYYSQIVNDFQKGDIAEGYSVSREKKESFPLTVTSAQKNPTAFYLCASSSRRDSRTDTQYFGPGTRLTVL.

This clonotype appeared a few times. It may be a read error: a sequence one base away is much more abundant. This rearrangement joins TRBV14 to TRBJ2-5, with no clear D. The CDR3 length is 12 residues. Germline V gene data show CDR1 as SGHDN and CDR2 as FVKESK. This CDR3 reads CASSQDRETRYF. The DNA for the CDR3 is TGTGCCAGCAGCCAAGATAGAGAGACCCGGTACTTC.

V and J are TRBV6-2 or TRBV6-3 and TRBJ2-3, with TRBD2 as a possible D gene (5 bases). This CDR3 has 14 residues. The V gene lost 6 bases and the J gene lost 3 bases, with 13 bases spanning the gap. Looked up from germline, CDR1 is MNHEY and CDR2 is SVGEGT. Here the CDR3 DNA reads TGTGCCAGCAGAGCCCGGGATGGGACAGATACGCAGTATTTT. Its translation is CASRARDGTDTQYF.

CDR3 DNA: TGTGCCAGCAGGAAGGGGGCAGACAGGAATGAGGCTTTCTTT. Translated, it gives CASRKGADRNEAFF. The chain has TRBV6-1 and TRBJ1-1, with 7 bases identical to TRBD1. In germline, CDR1 is MNHNS, CDR2 SASEGT. The J segment lost 11 bases and the V segment lost 6 bases, leaving 15 bases of the junction unmatched. The CDR3 spans 14 residues.

Many counts were recorded for this clonotype. The V gene is TRBV19, the J gene TRBJ2-1, with TRBD2 matching over 11 bases. The germline V gene encodes CDR1 LNHDA and CDR2 SQIVND (reference sequence). The J segment lost 7 bases and the V segment lost 10 bases, leaving 12 bases of the junction unmatched. The CDR3 totals 15 residues. The CDR3 DNA follows: TGTGCCACCCAACGGCTAGCGGGAGGACGAAATGAGCAGTTCTTC. Translating gives CATQRLAGGRNEQFF.